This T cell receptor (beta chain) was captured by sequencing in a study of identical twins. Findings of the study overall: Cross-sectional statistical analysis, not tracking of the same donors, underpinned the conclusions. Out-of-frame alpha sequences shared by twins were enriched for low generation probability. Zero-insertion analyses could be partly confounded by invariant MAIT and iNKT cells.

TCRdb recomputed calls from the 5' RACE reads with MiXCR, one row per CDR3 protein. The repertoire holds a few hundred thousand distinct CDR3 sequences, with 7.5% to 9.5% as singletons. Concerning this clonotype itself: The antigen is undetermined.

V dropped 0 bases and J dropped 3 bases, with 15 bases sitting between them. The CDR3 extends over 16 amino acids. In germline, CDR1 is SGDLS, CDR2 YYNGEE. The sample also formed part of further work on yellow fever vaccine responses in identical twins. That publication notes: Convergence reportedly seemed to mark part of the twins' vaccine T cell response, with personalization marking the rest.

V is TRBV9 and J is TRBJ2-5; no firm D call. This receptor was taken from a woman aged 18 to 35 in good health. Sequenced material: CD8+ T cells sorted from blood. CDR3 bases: TGTGCCAGCAGCGTAGGTAAATTCGCCATGAAAGAGACCCAGTACTTC. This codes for CASSVGKFAMKETQYF. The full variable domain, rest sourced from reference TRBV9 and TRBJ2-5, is DSGVTQTPKHLITATGQRVTLRCSPRSGDLSVYWYQQSLDQGLQFLIQYYNGEERAKGNILERFSAQQFPDLHSELNLSSLELGDSALYFCASSVGKFAMKETQYFGPGTRLLVL.